These T cell receptor beta chains were read from a single sample in a study of blood T cell repertoires in COVID-19. Sequencing was performed with immunoSEQ multiplex PCR; in TCRdb, only in-frame clones are kept and a portion is missing. The sample has about 63,000 clones; 70% to 80% are singletons. The sample taken for sequencing was peripheral blood. Receptor source: a human donor in a cohort sampled during active COVID-19. CDR3s include the opening cysteine and the closing phenylalanine or tryptophan. Each record gives: clone size, J gene, D gene, V gene, CDR3 DNA, CDR3 protein. A D gene is named only where the DNA matches it firmly. Expanded clones get a size class; other rows say once, few or many, or leave the size out.

- TRBJ2-7 TRBD1 TRBV11-2 TGTGCCAGCAGCTTATTGGTGTCGGGCAGGGGGCGCTACGAGCAGTACTTC CASSLLVSGRGRYEQYF
- TRBJ2-1 - TRBV4-1 TGCGCCAGCAGCCAAGATCCGGCTCCAGGAAGATCCTACAATGAGCAGTTCTTC CASSQDPAPGRSYNEQFF
- TRBJ1-2 - TRBV2 TGTGCCAGCGGGGGGGGTTTACAGGACTCTAACTATGGCTACACCTTC CASGGGLQDSNYGYTF
- TRBJ2-5 - TRBV15 TGTGCCACCATTCGCGACAGGGGAGGGGGAAAGACCCAGTACTTC CATIRDRGGGKTQYF
few TRBJ2-4 - TRBV7-2 TGTGCCAGCGGAAAGGACAGTTTAAACATTCAGTACTTC CASGKDSLNIQYF
- TRBJ1-1 - TRBV9 TGTGCCAGCAGCTCTAGGAACACTGAAGCTTTCTTT CASSSRNTEAFF
few TRBJ1-3 TRBD1 TRBV9 TGTGCCAGCAGTGTTACAGGGGTTACAAACACCATATATTTT CASSVTGVTNTIYF
- TRBJ2-3 - TRBV6-4 TGTGCCAGCAGTGCCTTGGGGACTGCCACAGATACGCAGTATTTT CASSALGTATDTQYF
- TRBJ2-5 - TRBV7-2 TGTGCCAGCAGCCGCCGGGGACTGGCCGGGGAGACCCAGTACTTC CASSRRGLAGETQYF
- TRBJ2-5 TRBD1 TRBV28 TGTGCCAGCAGTTTACCCGGGACAGCCAGGGAGACCCAGTACTTC CASSLPGTARETQYF
- TRBJ2-5 - TRBV19 TGTGCCACTGAGACCCGGGGGACCCAGTACTTC CATETRGTQYF
- TRBJ2-5 - TRBV24-1 TGTGCCACCAGTGATTTGCCCGTTTCGGGCGGGGAGACCCAGTACTTC CATSDLPVSGGETQYF
- TRBJ1-2 TRBD1 TRBV6-5 TGTGCCAGCAGTTACTCGAGGGGGCAACATGGCTACACCTTC CASSYSRGQHGYTF
few TRBJ2-7 - TRBV20-1 TGCAGTGCTAGAGGAGTATACGAGCAGTACTTC CSARGVYEQYF
few TRBJ2-7 - TRBV29-1 TGCAGCGTTGAAGGGCCAAAAGGAGGCGAGCAGTACTTC CSVEGPKGGEQYF
- TRBJ2-7 TRBD2 TRBV6-5 TGTGCCAGCTGGCGGGGGAACTCCTACGAGCAGTACTTC CASWRGNSYEQYF
once TRBJ2-7 TRBD2 TRBV11-2 TGTGCCAGCAGAACGGGACTAGCGGCCTCGGGCGAGCAGTACTTC CASRTGLAASGEQYF
- TRBJ2-3 - TRBV30 TGTGCCTGGAGTGTAGGAGCGGGCCTCACAGATACGCAGTATTTT CAWSVGAGLTDTQYF
- TRBJ2-1 TRBD2 TRBV6-5 TGTGCCAGCACCCCGGGGGGGAGTAACTATGAGCAGTTCTTC CASTPGGSNYEQFF
- TRBJ2-5 TRBD2 TRBV20-1 TGCAGTGCTAGTCGCCCTAGCGGTTCCCAAGAGACCCAGTACTTC CSASRPSGSQETQYF
- TRBJ2-7 - TRBV7-6 TGTGCCAGCAGCTTAGCGCCAGGGGCCACCTACGAGCAGTACTTC CASSLAPGATYEQYF
- TRBJ2-4 - TRBV3-1/TRBV3-2 TGTGCCAGCAGCCCCTCGGCAGGGCCAAAAAACATTCAGTACTTC CASSPSAGPKNIQYF
once TRBJ2-3 TRBD2 TRBV7-9 TGTGCCAGCAGCCCGACTAGCGGGAGTGCAGATACGCAGTATTTT CASSPTSGSADTQYF
- TRBJ1-2 - TRBV19 TGTGCCAGTAGTGAAATAACAGGGTCAGGAGGCTACACCTTC CASSEITGSGGYTF
- TRBJ1-4 - TRBV18 TGTGCCAGCTCACCAGGGAGGGGCGAAAAACTGTTTTTT CASSPGRGEKLFF
once TRBJ2-7 - TRBV2 TGTGCCAGCAGCCTAGCTCCATCCTACGAGCAGTACTTC CASSLAPSYEQYF
- TRBJ1-4 - TRBV10-3 TGTGCCATCAGCCCCACAGGCACGGTTAATGAAAAACTGTTTTTT CAISPTGTVNEKLFF
- TRBJ1-5 TRBD1 TRBV28 TGTGCCAGCAGTTCCCAGGGGGCAGGCAATCAGCCCCAGCATTTT CASSSQGAGNQPQHF
few TRBJ2-2 TRBD2 TRBV10-1 TGCGCCAGCAGTGAGTCGGCTAGCGGGAACACCGGGGAGCTGTTTTTT CASSESASGNTGELFF
- TRBJ1-5 - TRBV3-1/TRBV3-2 TGTGCCAGCAGCCAAGGGCACAGCTATAGCAATCAGCCCCAGCATTTT CASSQGHSYSNQPQHF
many TRBJ2-7 TRBD2 TRBV11-2 TGTGCCAGCAGCACCGGGACTACCGCCTACGAGCAGTACTTC CASSTGTTAYEQYF
- TRBJ2-2 TRBD2 TRBV20-1 TGCAGTGCTAGTCGTAGCGGGAGGGTTCACACCGGGGAGCTGTTTTTT CSASRSGRVHTGELFF
many TRBJ1-2 - TRBV4-2 TGTGCCAGCAGCCCACCGGGGATCGGCGGCTACACCTTC CASSPPGIGGYTF
- TRBJ2-7 - TRBV6-5 TGTGCCACCAGAAGCCACTACGAGCAGTACTTC CATRSHYEQYF
once TRBJ2-1 TRBD1 TRBV29-1 TGCAGCGCCCCCGGGACAGGGACCTACAATGAGCAGTTCTTC CSAPGTGTYNEQFF
- TRBJ1-6 - TRBV7-2 TGTGCCAGCAGCTTAGGCCCTTCGGATTCACCCCTCCACTTT CASSLGPSDSPLHF
once TRBJ2-5 TRBD1 TRBV27 TGTGCCAGCAGTTCCCGGGACAGGGGGCGCCGGGAGACCCAGTACTTC CASSSRDRGRRETQYF
few TRBJ2-7 TRBD2 TRBV30 TGTGCCACGTGGCAAGCGGGAGGCGAGCAGTACTTC CATWQAGGEQYF
- TRBJ2-3 - TRBV9 TGTGCCAGCAGCGTACGCGTCCTAGCGGATACGCAGTATTTT CASSVRVLADTQYF
- TRBJ1-1 - TRBV5-1 TGCGCCAGCAGCCTGGGGACTCTCGAGGCTTTCTTT CASSLGTLEAFF
- TRBJ2-6 TRBD2 TRBV5-1 TGCGCCAGCAGCTTGGTCGCGGGGGGCCCTAGCTCTGGGGCCAACGTCCTGACTTTC CASSLVAGGPSSGANVLTF
- TRBJ2-3 TRBD2 TRBV19 TGTGCCAGTAGTAACCCTAGCGGGAGGGCCGTGGGCGATACGCAGTATTTT CASSNPSGRAVGDTQYF